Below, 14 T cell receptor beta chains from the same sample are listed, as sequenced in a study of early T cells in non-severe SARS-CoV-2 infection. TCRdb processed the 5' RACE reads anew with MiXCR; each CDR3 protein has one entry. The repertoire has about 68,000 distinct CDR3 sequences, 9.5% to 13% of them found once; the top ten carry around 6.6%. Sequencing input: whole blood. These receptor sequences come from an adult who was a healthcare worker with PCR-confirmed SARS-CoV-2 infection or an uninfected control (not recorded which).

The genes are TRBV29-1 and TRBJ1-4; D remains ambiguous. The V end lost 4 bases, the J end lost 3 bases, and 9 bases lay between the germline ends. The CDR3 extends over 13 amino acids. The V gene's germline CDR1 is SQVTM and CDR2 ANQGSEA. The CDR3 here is CSVGPSSNEKLFF. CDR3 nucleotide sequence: TGCAGCGTTGGCCCGTCCTCTAATGAAAAACTGTTTTTT.

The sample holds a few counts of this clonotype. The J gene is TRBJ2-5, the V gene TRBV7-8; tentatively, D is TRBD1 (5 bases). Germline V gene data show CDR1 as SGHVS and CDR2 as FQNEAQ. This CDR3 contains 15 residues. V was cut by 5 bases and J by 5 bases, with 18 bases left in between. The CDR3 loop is CASSTRGHPGETQYF. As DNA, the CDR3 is TGTGCCAGCAGCACAAGGGGCCACCCCGGGGAGACCCAGTACTTC.

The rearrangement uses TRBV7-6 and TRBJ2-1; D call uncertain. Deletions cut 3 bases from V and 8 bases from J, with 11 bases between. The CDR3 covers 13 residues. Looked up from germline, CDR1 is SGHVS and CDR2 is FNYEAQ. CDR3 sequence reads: CASSFEPGHEQFF. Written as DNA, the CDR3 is TGTGCCAGCAGCTTCGAGCCTGGCCATGAGCAGTTCTTC.

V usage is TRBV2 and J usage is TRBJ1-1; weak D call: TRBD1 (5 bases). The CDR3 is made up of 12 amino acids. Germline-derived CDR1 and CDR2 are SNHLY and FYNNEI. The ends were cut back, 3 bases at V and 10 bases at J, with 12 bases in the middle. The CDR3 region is CASSDTDNPAFF. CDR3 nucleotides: TGTGCCAGCAGTGACACGGACAACCCAGCTTTCTTT.

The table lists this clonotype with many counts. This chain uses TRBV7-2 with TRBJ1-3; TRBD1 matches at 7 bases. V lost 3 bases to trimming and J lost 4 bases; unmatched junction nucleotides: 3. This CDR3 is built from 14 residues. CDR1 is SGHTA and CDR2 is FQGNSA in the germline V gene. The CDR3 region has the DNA TGTGCCAGCAGCTTCTCGACAGGGGGAAACACCATATATTTT. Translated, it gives CASSFSTGGNTIYF.

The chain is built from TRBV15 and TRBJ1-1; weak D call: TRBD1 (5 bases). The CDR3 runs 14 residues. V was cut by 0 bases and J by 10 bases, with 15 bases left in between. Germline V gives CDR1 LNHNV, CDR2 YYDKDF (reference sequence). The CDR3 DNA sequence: TGTGCCACCAGCAGAGATAGTGACAGAAGGTCAGCTTTCTTT. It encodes CATSRDSDRRSAFF.

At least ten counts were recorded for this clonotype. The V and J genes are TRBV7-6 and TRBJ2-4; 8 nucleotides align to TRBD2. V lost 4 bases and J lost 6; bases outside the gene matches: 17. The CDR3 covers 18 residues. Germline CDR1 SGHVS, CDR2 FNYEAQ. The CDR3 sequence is CASSSGSGSGIAGNIQYF. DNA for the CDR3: TGTGCCAGCAGCTCAGGGTCTGGTAGCGGGATAGCGGGAAACATTCAGTACTTC.

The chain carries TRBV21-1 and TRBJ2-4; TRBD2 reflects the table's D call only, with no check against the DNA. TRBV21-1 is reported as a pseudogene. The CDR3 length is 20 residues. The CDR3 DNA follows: TGTGCCAGCAGCAAGCAGGCGACTAGCGGGAGCCAGGTGGCCAAAAACATTCAGTACTTC. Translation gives CASSKQATSGSQVAKNIQYF.

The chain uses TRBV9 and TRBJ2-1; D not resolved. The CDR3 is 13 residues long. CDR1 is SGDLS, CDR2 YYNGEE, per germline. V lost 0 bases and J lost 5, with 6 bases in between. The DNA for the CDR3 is TGTGCCAGCAGCGTAGAGGGTCACAATGAGCAGTTCTTC. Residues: CASSVEGHNEQFF.

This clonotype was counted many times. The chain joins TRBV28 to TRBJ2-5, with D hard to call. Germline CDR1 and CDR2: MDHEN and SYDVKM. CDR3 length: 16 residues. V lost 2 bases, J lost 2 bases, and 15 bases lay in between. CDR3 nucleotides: TGTGCCAGCAGTTTACTGGGCCCTTGGGGACAAGAGACCCAGTACTTC. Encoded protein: CASSLLGPWGQETQYF.

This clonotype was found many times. CDR3 in DNA: TGTGCCAGCTCACCCCTCGACAGGGTCTACGAGCAGTACTTC. Amino acid sequence: CASSPLDRVYEQYF. The rearrangement links TRBV18 to TRBJ2-7, with 7 bases identical to TRBD1. This CDR3 region has 14 residues. The germline gives CDR1 KGHSH, CDR2 LQKENI. V shed 3 bases and J 3 bases; nucleotides not matched to a gene: 5.

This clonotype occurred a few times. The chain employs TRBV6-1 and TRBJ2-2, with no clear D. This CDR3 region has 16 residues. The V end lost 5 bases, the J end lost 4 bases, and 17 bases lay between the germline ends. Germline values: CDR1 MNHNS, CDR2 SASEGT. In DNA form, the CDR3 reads TGTGCCAGCAGTCGTACGGCAACGAGAGGCACCGGGGAGCTGTTTTTT. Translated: CASSRTATRGTGELFF.

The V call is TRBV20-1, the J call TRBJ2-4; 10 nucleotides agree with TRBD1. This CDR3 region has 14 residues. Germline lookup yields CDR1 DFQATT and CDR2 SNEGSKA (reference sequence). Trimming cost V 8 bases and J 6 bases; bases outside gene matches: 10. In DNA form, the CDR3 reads TGCAGTCCATCGACCGGGACAGGGGTAAACATTCAGTACTTC. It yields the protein CSPSTGTGVNIQYF.

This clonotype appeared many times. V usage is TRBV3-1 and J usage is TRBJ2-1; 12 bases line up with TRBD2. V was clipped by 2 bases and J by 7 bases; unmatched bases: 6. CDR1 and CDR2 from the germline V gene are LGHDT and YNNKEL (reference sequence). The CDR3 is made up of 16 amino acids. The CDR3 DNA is TGTGCCAGCAGCCAAAGTGAACTAGCGGGAGGAAATGAGCAGTTCTTC. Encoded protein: CASSQSELAGGNEQFF.